This passage covers 5 T cell receptor beta chains from one sample sequenced in a study of blood T cell repertoires in COVID-19. The table came from immunoSEQ multiplex PCR; TCRdb's copy has only in-frame clones and leaves some out. The sample lists 170,000 or so clones, around 83% occurring once. Sequencing input: peripheral blood. The receptors come from a human donor in a cohort sampled during active COVID-19.

The chain combines TRBV19 with TRBJ1-5; D unclear. CDR3 size: 14 residues. Germline CDR1 reads LNHDA; CDR2 reads SQIVND (reference sequence). The V gene lost 6 bases and the J gene lost 2 bases, with 11 bases spanning the gap. CDR3 in amino acids: CASSLGRGNQPQHF. The CDR3 DNA follows: TGTGCCAGTAGCCTCGGGAGGGGCAATCAGCCCCAGCATTTT.

The chain is built from TRBV19 and TRBJ1-6, with TRBD1 as a possible D gene (5 bases). V gave up 7 bases and J gave up 4 bases, with 11 bases separating them. Germline CDR1 is LNHDA and CDR2 is SQIVND (reference sequence). This CDR3 has 14 amino acids. CDR3 DNA: TGTGCCAGTATCGGCGGGACGTATAATTCACCCCTCCACTTT. Encoded protein: CASIGGTYNSPLHF. Full variable domain (missing parts from reference TRBV19 and TRBJ1-6): DGGITQSPKYLFRKEGQNVTLSCEQNLNHDAMYWYRQDPGQGLRLIYYSQIVNDFQKGDIAEGYSVSREKKESFPLTVTSAQKNPTAFYLCASIGGTYNSPLHFGNGTRLTVT.

This clone showed up just a few times. V usage is TRBV6-5 and J usage is TRBJ1-3; no firm D call. CDR3 length: 15 amino acids. The V gene lost 0 bases and the J gene lost 3 bases, with 9 bases spanning the gap. Germline V gene sequence: CDR1 MNHEY, CDR2 SVGAGI. CDR3 sequence: CASSYSGGDGNTIYF. In nucleotides, the CDR3 is TGTGCCAGCAGTTACTCGGGAGGAGATGGAAACACCATATATTTT.

V is TRBV21-1 and J is TRBJ1-4; TRBD1 was called by the table and not checked on the DNA. TRBV21-1 is noted as a pseudogene. The CDR3 length is 14 residues. CDR3 DNA sequence: TGTGCCAGCAGCAAAGACAGGGGGGGTGAAAAACTGTTTTTT. Translated: CASSKDRGGEKLFF.

This clone was counted between two and nine times. The chain employs TRBV6-4 and TRBJ2-1, with a tentative D call TRBD2 (6 bases). This CDR3 is 13 amino acids long. Trimming took 6 bases from V and 5 from J, leaving 11 bases between them. Looked up from germline, CDR1 is MRHNA and CDR2 is SNTAGT. CDR3 in DNA: TGTGCCAGCAGCGGGACTCCTAACAATGAGCAGTTCTTC. Protein product: CASSGTPNNEQFF.